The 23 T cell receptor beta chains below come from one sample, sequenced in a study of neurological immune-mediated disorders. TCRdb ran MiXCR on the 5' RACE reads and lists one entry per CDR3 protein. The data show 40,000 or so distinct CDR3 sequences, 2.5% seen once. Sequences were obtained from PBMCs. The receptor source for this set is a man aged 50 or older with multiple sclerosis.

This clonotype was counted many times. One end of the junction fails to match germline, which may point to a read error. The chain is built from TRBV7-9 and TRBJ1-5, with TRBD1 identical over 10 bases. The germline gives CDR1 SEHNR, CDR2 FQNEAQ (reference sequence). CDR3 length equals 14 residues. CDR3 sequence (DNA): TGTGCCAGCCGAGGGACAGGGGAGAATCAGCCCCAGAATTTT. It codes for CASRGTGENQPQNF.

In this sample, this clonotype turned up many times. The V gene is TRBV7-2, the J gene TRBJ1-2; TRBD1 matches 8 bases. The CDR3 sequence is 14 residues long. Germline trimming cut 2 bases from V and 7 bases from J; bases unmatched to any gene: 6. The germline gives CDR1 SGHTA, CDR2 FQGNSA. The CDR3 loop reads CASSLTTGDGGYTF. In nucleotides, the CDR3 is TGTGCCAGCAGCTTAACGACAGGGGACGGTGGCTACACCTTC.

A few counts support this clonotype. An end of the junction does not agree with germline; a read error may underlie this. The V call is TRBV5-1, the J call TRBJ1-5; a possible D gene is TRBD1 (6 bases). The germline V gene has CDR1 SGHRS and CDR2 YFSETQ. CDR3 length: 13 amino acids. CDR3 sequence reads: CASSLAGAQPQNF. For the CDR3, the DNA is TGCGCCAGCAGCTTGGCAGGGGCTCAGCCCCAGAATTTT.

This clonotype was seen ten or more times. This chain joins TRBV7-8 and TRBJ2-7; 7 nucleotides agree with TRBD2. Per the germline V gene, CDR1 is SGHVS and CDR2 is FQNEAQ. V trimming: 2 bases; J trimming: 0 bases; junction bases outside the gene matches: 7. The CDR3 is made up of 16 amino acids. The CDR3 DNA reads TGTGCCAGCAGCTTACCCCGGACTAGTCCCTCCTACGAGCAGTACTTC. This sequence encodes CASSLPRTSPSYEQYF.

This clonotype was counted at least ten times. CDR3 DNA: TGTGCCAGCAGTTTAGCGGCGGGGGGGCTCCGGGAGACCCAGTACTTC. It specifies CASSLAAGGLRETQYF. V and J are TRBV12-3 or TRBV12-4 and TRBJ2-5; 9 bases align to TRBD2. The V segment lost 0 bases and the J segment 5 bases; nucleotides outside the gene matches: 7. The CDR3 length is 16 residues.

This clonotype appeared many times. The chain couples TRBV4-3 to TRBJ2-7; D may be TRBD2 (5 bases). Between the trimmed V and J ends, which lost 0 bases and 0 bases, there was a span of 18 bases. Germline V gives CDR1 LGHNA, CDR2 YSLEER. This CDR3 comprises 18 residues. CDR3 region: CASSQDRVGGPSSYEQYF. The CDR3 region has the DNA TGCGCCAGCAGCCAAGATAGGGTTGGAGGACCTAGCTCCTACGAGCAGTACTTC.

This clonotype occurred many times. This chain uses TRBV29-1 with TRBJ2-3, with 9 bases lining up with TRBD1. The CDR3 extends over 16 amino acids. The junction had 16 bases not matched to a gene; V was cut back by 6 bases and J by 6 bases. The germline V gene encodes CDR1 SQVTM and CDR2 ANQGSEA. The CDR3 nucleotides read TGCAGCGTGGAGCATCCCGGGACAGGGAAAAGGGATACGCAGTATTTT. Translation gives CSVEHPGTGKRDTQYF.

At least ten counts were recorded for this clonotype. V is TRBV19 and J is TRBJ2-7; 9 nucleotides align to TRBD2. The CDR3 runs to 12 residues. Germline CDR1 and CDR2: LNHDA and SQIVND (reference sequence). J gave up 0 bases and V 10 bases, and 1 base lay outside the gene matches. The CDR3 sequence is CATSGASYEQYF. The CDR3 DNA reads TGTGCCACTAGCGGGGCCTCCTACGAGCAGTACTTC.

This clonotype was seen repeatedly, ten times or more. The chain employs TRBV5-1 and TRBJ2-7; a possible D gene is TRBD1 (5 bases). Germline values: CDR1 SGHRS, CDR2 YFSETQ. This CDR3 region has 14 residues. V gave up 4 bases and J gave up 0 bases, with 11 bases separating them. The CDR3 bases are TGCGCCAGCAGCCGACAGTCGAGCTCCTACGAGCAGTACTTC. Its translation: CASSRQSSSYEQYF.

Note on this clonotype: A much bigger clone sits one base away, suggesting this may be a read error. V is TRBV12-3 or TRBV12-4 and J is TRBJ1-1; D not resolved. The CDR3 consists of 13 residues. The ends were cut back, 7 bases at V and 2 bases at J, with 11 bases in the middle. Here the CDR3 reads CASTRELNTEAFF. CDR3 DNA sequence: TGTGCCAGCACCAGAGAATTAAACACTGAAGCTTTCTTT.

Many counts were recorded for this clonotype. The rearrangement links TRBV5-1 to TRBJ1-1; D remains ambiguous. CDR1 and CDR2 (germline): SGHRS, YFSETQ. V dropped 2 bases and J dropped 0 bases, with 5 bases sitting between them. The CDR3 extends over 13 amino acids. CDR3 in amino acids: CASSFELNTEAFF. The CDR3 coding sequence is TGCGCCAGCAGCTTCGAGCTGAACACTGAAGCTTTCTTT.

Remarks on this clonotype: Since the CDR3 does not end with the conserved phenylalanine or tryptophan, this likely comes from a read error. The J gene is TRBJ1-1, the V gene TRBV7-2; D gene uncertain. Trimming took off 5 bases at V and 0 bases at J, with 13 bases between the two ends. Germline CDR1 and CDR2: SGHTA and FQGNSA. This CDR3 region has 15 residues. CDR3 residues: CASSRSLNLNTEAFN. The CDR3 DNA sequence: TGTGCCAGCAGCCGTAGTCTGAACTTGAACACTGAAGCTTTCAAT.

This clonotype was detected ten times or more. The CDR3 loop is CASSLSVARETQYF. The CDR3 DNA sequence: TGTGCCAGCAGCTTATCGGTAGCTAGAGAGACCCAGTACTTC. The V gene is TRBV7-2, the J gene TRBJ2-5; D not resolved. V gave up 2 bases and J gave up 4 bases, with 11 bases separating them. The V gene's germline CDR1 is SGHTA and CDR2 FQGNSA. The CDR3 consists of 14 residues.

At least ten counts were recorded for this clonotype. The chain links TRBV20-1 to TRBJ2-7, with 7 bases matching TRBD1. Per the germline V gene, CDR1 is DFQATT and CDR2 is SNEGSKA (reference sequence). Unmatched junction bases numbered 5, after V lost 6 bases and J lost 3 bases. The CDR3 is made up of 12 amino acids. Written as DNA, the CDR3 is TGCAGTGCACGACAGGGTAACTACGAGCAGTACTTC. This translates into CSARQGNYEQYF.

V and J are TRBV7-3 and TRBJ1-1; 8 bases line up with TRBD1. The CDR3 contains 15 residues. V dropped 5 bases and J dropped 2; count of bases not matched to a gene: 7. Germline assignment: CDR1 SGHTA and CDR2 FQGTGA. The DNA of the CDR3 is TGTGCCAGCAGCGGACAGGGTACGGTAAACACTGAAGCTTTCTTT. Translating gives CASSGQGTVNTEAFF.

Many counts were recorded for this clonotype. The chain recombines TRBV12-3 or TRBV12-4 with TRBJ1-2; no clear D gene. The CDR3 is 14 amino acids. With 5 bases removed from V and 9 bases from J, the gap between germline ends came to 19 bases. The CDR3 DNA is TGTGCCAGCAGTACCACCGGAGGTTCGGGTCGCTACACCTTC. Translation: CASSTTGGSGRYTF.

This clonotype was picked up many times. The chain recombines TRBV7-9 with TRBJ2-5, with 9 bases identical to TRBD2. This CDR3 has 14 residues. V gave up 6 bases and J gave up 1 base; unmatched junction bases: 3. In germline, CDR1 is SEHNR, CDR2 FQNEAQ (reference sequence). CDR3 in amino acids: CASSWGLAQETQYF. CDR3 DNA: TGTGCCAGCAGTTGGGGACTAGCCCAAGAGACCCAGTACTTC.

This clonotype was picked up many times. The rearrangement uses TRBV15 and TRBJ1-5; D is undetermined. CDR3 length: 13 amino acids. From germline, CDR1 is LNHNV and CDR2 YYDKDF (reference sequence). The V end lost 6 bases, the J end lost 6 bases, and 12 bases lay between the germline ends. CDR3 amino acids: CATSLGTGQPQHF. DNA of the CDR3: TGTGCCACCAGTCTTGGAACCGGTCAGCCCCAGCATTTT. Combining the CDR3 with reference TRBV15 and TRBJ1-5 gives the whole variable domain DAMVIQNPRYQVTQFGKPVTLSCSQTLNHNVMYWYQQKSSQAPKLLFHYYDKDFNNEADTPDNFQSRRPNTSFCFLDIRSPGLGDTAMYLCATSLGTGQPQHFGDGTRLSIL.

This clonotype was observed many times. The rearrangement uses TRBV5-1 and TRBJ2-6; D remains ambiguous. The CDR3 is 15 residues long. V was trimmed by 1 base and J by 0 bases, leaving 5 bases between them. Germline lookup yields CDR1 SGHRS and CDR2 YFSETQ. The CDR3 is CASSLPLSGANVLTF. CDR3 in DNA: TGCGCCAGCAGCTTGCCTCTCTCTGGGGCCAACGTCCTGACTTTC.

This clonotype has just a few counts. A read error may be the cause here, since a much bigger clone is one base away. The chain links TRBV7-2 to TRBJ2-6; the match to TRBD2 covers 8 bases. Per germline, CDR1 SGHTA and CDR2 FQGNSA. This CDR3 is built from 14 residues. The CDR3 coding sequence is TGTGCCAGCAGCCCCGCAGCGGGGGCCAAAGTCCTGACTTTC. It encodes CASSPAAGAKVLTF.

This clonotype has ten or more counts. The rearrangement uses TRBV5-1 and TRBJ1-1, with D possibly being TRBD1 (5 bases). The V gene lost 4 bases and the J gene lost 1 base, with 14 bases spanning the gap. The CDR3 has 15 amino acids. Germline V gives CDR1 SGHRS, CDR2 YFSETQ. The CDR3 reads CASSPGQGTNTEAFF. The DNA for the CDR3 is TGCGCCAGCAGCCCCGGACAAGGCACGAACACTGAAGCTTTCTTT. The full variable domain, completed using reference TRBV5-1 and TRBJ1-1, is KAGVTQTPRYLIKTRGQQVTLSCSPISGHRSVSWYQQTPGQGLQFLFEYFSETQRNKGNFPGRFSGRQFSNSRSEMNVSTLELGDSALYLCASSPGQGTNTEAFFGQGTRLTVV.

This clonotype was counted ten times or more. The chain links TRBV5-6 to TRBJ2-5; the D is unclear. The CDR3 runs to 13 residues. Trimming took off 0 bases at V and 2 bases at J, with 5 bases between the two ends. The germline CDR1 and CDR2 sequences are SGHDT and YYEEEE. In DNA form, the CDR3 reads TGTGCCAGCAGCTTGGTAGGTCAAGAGACCCAGTACTTC. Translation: CASSLVGQETQYF.

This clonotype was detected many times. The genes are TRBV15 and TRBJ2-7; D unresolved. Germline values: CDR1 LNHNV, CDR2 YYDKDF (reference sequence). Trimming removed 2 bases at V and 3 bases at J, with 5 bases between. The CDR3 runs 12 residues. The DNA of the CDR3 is TGTGCCACCAGCAGACACAACTACGAGCAGTACTTC. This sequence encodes CATSRHNYEQYF.